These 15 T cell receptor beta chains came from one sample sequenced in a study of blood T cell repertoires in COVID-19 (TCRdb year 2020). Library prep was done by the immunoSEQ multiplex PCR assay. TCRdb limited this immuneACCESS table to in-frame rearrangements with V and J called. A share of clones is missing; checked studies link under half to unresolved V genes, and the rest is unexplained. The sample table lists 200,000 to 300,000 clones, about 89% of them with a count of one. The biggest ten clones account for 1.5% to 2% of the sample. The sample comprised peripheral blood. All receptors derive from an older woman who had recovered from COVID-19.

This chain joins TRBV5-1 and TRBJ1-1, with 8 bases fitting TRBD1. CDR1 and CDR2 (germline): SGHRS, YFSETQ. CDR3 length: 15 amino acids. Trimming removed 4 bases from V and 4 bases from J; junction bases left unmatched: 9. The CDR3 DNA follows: TGCGCCAGCAGCCAGGGTCGGACAGGGATCACTGAAGCTTTCTTT. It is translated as CASSQGRTGITEAFF.

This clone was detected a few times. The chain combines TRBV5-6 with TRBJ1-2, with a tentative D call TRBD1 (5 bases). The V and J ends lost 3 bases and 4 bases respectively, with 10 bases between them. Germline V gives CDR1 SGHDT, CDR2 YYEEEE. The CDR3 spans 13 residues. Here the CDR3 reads CASSYDRSYGYTF. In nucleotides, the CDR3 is TGTGCCAGCAGCTACGACAGATCCTATGGCTACACCTTC. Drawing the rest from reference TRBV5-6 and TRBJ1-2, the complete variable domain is DAGVTQSPTHLIKTRGQQVTLRCSPKSGHDTVSWYQQALGQGPQFIFQYYEEEERQRGNFPDRFSGHQFPNYSSELNVNALLLGDSALYLCASSYDRSYGYTFGSGTRLTVV.

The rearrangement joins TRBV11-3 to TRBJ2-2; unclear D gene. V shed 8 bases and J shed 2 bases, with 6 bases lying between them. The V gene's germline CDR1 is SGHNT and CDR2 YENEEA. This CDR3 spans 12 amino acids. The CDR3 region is CASGPNTGELFF. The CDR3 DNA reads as TGTGCCAGCGGGCCAAACACCGGGGAGCTGTTTTTT. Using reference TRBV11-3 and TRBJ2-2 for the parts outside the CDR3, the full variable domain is EAGVVQSPRYKIIEKKQPVAFWCNPISGHNTLYWYLQNLGQGPELLIRYENEEAVDDSQLPKDRFSAERLKGVDSTLKIQPAELGDSAVYLCASGPNTGELFFGEGSRLTVL.

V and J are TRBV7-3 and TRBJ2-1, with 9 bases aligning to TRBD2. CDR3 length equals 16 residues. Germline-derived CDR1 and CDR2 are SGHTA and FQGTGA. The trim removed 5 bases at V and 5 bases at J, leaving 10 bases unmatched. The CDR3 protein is CASSPLGVAGDNEQFF. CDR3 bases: TGTGCCAGCAGCCCGTTGGGGGTAGCGGGGGACAATGAGCAGTTCTTC.

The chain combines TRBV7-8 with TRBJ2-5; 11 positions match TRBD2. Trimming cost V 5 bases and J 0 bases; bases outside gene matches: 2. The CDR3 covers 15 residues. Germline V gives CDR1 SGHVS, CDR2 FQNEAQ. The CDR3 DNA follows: TGTGCCAGCAGCCCTAGCGGGGGGAACCAAGAGACCCAGTACTTC. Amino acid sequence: CASSPSGGNQETQYF.

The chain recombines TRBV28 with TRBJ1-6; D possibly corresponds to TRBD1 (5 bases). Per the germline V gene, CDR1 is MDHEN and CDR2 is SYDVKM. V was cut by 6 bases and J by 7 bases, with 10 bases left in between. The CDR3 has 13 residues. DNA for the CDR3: TGTGCCAGCAGCCCGGACACAAATTCACCCCTCCACTTT. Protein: CASSPDTNSPLHF. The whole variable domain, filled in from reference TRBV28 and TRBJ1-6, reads DVKVTQSSRYLVKRTGEKVFLECVQDMDHENMFWYRQDPGLGLRLIYFSYDVKMKEKGDIPEGYSVSREKKERFSLILESASTNQTSMYLCASSPDTNSPLHFGNGTRLTVT.

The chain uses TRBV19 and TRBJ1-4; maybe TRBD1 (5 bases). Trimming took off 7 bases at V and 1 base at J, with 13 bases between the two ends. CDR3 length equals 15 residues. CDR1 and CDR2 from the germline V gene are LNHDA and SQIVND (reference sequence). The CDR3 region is CASTPRGGTNEKLFF. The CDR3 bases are TGTGCCAGTACTCCGCGGGGCGGAACTAATGAAAAACTGTTTTTT.

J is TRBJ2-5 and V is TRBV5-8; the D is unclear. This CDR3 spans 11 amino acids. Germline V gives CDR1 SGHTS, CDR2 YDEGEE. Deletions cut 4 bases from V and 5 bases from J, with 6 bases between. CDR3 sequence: CASSIGETQYF. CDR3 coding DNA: TGTGCCAGCAGCATCGGGGAGACCCAGTACTTC.

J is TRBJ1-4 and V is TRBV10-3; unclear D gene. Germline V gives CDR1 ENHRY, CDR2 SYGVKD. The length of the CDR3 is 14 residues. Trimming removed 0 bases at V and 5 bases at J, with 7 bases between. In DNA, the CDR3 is TGTGCCATCAGTGAGTCGAGAGGGAATGAAAAACTGTTTTTT. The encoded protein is CAISESRGNEKLFF.

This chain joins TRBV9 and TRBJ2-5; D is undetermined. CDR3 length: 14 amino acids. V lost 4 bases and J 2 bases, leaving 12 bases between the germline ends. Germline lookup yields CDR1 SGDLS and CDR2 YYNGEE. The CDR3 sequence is CASSPSTHQETQYF. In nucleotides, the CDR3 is TGTGCCAGCAGCCCGAGCACCCATCAAGAGACCCAGTACTTC.

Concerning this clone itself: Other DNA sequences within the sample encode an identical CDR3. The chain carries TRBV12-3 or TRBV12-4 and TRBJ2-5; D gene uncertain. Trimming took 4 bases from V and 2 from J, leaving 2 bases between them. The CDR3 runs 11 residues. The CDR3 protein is CASSSQETQYF. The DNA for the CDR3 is TGTGCCAGCAGTTCTCAAGAGACCCAGTACTTC.

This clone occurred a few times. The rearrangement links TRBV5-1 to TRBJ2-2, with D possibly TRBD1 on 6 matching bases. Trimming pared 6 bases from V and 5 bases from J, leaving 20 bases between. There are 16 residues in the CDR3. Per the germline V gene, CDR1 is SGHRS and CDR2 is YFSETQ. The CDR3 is CASKISQGHWTGELFF. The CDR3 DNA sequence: TGCGCCAGCAAAATCAGTCAGGGACACTGGACCGGGGAGCTGTTTTTT.

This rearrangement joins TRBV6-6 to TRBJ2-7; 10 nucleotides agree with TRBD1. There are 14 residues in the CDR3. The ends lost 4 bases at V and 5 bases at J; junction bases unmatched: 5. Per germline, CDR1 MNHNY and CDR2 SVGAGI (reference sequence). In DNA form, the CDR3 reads TGTGCCAGCAGTTTGACAGGGGGCGGCGACGAGCAGTACTTC. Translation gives CASSLTGGGDEQYF.

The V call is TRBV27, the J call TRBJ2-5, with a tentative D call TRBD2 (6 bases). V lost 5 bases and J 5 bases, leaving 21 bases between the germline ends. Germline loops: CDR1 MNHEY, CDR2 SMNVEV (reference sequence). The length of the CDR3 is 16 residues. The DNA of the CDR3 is TGTGCCAGCAGTGCCTCCCCGGGACTCGCGGGGGAGACCCAGTACTTC. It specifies CASSASPGLAGETQYF.

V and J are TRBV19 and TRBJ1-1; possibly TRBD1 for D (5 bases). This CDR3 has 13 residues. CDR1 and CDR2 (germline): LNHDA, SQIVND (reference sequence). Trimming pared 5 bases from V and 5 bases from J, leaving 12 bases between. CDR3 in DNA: TGTGCCAGTAGTGAAGGCGGGGGAACTGAAGCTTTCTTT. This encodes CASSEGGGTEAFF.